This T cell receptor (beta chain) was recovered during a study of technical replicates of blood from several donors. V was pared by 0 bases and J by 5 bases, with 12 bases between. This CDR3 comprises 14 residues. Looked up from germline, CDR1 is SGHRS and CDR2 is YFSETQ. TCRdb keeps only in-frame clones here, not all; method: immunoSEQ multiplex PCR. The sample lists tens of thousands of clones; 90% to 95% were seen once. The receptor comes from a human donor in good health. The rearrangement joins TRBV5-1 to TRBJ2-7; possible D gene TRBD1, 6 bases. The sample comprised T cells isolated from PBMCs. The CDR3 nucleotides are TGCGCCAGCAGCTTGGGGCAGGGGACCCACGAGCAGTACTTC. Amino acid sequence: CASSLGQGTHEQYF.